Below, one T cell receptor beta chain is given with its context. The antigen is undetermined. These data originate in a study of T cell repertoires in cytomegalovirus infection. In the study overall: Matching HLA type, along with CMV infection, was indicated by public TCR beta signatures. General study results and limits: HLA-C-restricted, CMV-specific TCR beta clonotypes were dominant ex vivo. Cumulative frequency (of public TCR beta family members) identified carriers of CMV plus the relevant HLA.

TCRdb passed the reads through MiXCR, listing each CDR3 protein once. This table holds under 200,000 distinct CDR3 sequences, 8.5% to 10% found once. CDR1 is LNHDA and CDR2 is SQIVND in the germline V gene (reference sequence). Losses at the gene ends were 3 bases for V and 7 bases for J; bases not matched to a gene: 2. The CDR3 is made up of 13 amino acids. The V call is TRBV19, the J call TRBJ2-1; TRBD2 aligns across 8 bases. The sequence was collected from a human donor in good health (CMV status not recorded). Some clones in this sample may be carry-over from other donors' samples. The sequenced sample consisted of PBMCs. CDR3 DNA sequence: TGTGCCAGTAGTATTCCGGGGGGGAATGAGCAGTTCTTC. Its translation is CASSIPGGNEQFF.